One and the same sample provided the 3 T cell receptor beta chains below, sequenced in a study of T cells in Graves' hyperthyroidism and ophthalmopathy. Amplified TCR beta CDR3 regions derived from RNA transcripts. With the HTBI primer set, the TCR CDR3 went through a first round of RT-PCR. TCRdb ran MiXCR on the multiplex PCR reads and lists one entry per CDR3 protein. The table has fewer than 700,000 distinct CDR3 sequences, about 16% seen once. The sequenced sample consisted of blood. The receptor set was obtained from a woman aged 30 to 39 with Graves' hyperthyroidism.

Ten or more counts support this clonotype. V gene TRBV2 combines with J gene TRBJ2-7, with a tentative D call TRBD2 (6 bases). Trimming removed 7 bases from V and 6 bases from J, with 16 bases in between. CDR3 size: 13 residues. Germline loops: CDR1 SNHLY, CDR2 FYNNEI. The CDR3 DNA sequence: TGTGCCAGCACCGAAGACGGGGGATCCGAGCAGTACTTC. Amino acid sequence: CASTEDGGSEQYF. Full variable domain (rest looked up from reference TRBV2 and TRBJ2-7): EPEVTQTPSHQVTQMGQEVILRCVPISNHLYFYWYRQILGQKVEFLVSFYNNEISEKSEIFDDQFSVERPDGSNFTLKIRSTKLEDSAMYFCASTEDGGSEQYFGPGTRLTVT.

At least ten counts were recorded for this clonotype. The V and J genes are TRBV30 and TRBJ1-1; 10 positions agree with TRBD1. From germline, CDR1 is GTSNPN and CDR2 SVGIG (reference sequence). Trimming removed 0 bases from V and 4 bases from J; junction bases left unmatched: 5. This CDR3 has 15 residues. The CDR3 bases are TGTGCCTGGAGTGTATGGGGACAGGGGAGCACTGAAGCTTTCTTT. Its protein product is CAWSVWGQGSTEAFF.

As DNA, the CDR3 is TGTGCCAGTAAGATGCCCGAGGAAGATACGCAGTATTTT. Protein product: CASKMPEEDTQYF. The chain combines TRBV19 with TRBJ2-3; D is uncertain. V shed 7 bases and J shed 5 bases, with 13 bases lying between them. In germline, CDR1 is LNHDA, CDR2 SQIVND (reference sequence). The CDR3 spans 13 residues.